This TCR beta chain emerged from a study of cytomegalovirus exposure and HLA in healthy donors. The PCR contained 60 Vbeta and 13 Jbeta primers. Profiling relied on immunoSEQ multiplex PCR, and the TCRdb table lists in-frame clones only, not all of them. The sample records approximately 90,000 clones, around 8% being singletons. This clone was counted between two and nine times. One end of the junction is discordant with germline, which a read error may explain. Germline V gene sequence: CDR1 LNHNV, CDR2 YYDKDF (reference sequence). The CDR3 consists of 15 residues. Sequenced sample: PBMCs. The source is a man in his fifties in good health and CMV-seronegative. This chain uses TRBV15 with TRBJ2-3; TRBD1 matches 8 bases. The CDR3 coding sequence is TGTGCCACCGGCAGAGCGCGGGGACAGGCAGATACGCAGTATTTT. Amino acid sequence: CATGRARGQADTQYF. The full variable domain, with the rest looked up from reference TRBV15 and TRBJ2-3, is DAMVIQNPRYQVTQFGKPVTLSCSQTLNHNVMYWYQQKSSQAPKLLFHYYDKDFNNEADTPDNFQSRRPNTSFCFLDIRSPGLGDTAMYLCATGRARGQADTQYFGPGTRLTVL.